This T cell receptor (beta chain) was identified during a study of shared T cell receptors in the human thymus. The CDR3 covers 14 residues. The germline V gene encodes CDR1 SNHLY and CDR2 FYNNEI. Germline trimming cut 2 bases from V and 4 bases from J; bases unmatched to any gene: 4. Here immunoSEQ multiplex PCR was the method, and the copy in TCRdb shows in-frame clones only, minus some. Of some 700,000 clones listed, 70% to 90% are singletons. These data were also filed under a second study, of human thymus T cells. From that paper: Donation came from healthy Finnish infants having corrective surgery for congenital heart defects. Resections from corrective heart surgery provided thymus tissue. Gene usage for V and J segments appeared biased in thymic and blood repertoires.

The chain has TRBV2 and TRBJ2-5; 7 positions match TRBD1. The specimen was thymocytes. The clonotype comes from a girl under three years old with a congenital heart defect. Written as DNA, the CDR3 is TGTGCCAGCAGTGAAAAGGGACAGTTAGAGACCCAGTACTTC. Protein product: CASSEKGQLETQYF.